This entry lists 22 T cell receptor beta chains sequenced from one sample in a study of T cells expressing NK-cell markers. Each CDR3 protein gets one entry in TCRdb, which reprocessed the 5' RACE reads and gives no DNA. Its clone listing holds some 600,000 distinct CDR3 sequences. Sequenced sample: blood T cells: a sorted CD56 or NKG2C T cell subset, CD4+ or CD8+ T cells, or bulk PBMC T cells (not recorded which). The receptors originated from a man aged 18 to 35 in good health.

V and J are TRBV24-1 and TRBJ2-3; TCRdb lists TRBD2, though no DNA is available to test this call. The CDR3 sequence is 16 residues long. From germline, CDR1 is KGHDR and CDR2 SFDVKD. CDR3 amino acids: CATSDLQGLGTDTQYF.

The chain recombines TRBV7-3 with TRBJ2-3; there is no DNA to check the TCRdb D call of TRBD1. The CDR3 spans 16 residues. Germline-derived CDR1 and CDR2 are SGHTA and FQGTGA. The CDR3 here is CASSSRGTGYSDTQYF.

The chain uses TRBV27 and TRBJ2-2. This CDR3 has 12 amino acids. Germline lookup yields CDR1 MNHEY and CDR2 SMNVEV (reference sequence). This CDR3 is CASSLFSGELFF.

The V call is TRBV9, the J call TRBJ2-3; TCRdb lists TRBD2, though no DNA is available to test this call. This CDR3 comprises 16 residues. Germline V gives CDR1 SGDLS, CDR2 YYNGEE. The CDR3 region is CASSALAGGSADTQYF. The variable domain in full, with the rest retrieved from reference TRBV9 and TRBJ2-3, is DSGVTQTPKHLITATGQRVTLRCSPRSGDLSVYWYQQSLDQGLQFLIQYYNGEERAKGNILERFSAQQFPDLHSELNLSSLELGDSALYFCASSALAGGSADTQYFGPGTRLTVL.

The chain is built from TRBV20-1 and TRBJ1-1. This CDR3 has 11 amino acids. Germline lookup yields CDR1 DFQATT and CDR2 SNEGSKA (reference sequence). CDR3: CSARTLAEAFF.

This CDR3 is CASSPRIRQGKETQYF. This chain links TRBV6-1 with TRBJ2-5; checking the TCRdb D call of TRBD1 is not possible without DNA. The CDR3 runs 16 residues. Germline CDR1 is MNHNS and CDR2 is SASEGT.

V is TRBV21-1 and J is TRBJ2-7; without DNA, the TCRdb call of TRBD2 cannot be checked. TRBV21-1 is annotated as a pseudogene. The CDR3 consists of 14 residues. The CDR3 sequence: CASVRGPSGRIRYF.

This rearrangement joins TRBV19 to TRBJ1-5; TCRdb picks TRBD1, but there is no DNA to check that call. Germline CDR1 reads LNHDA; CDR2 reads SQIVND (reference sequence). The CDR3 is 15 amino acids. CDR3 sequence reads: CASSIVGQGGQPQHF.

The chain uses TRBV12-3 or TRBV12-4 and TRBJ2-3. CDR3 length: 15 residues. This CDR3 reads CASSYLGLAADTQYF.

The chain recombines TRBV20-1 with TRBJ1-1; TCRdb proposes TRBD1, but this gene call is untestable without DNA. The CDR3 consists of 15 residues. CDR1 DFQATT and CDR2 SNEGSKA come from the germline V gene (reference sequence). The CDR3 here is CSPGQGAFGGAEAFF.

V usage is TRBV25-1 and J usage is TRBJ2-1. Per the germline V gene, CDR1 is MGHDK and CDR2 is SYGVNS. The CDR3 is made up of 13 amino acids. CDR3 sequence reads: CASSEFGNNEQFF.

The chain couples TRBV20-1 to TRBJ1-1; TCRdb picks TRBD1, but there is no DNA to check that call. CDR1 is DFQATT, CDR2 SNEGSKA, per germline (reference sequence). This CDR3 comprises 15 residues. The CDR3 loop reads CSARPPGTSNTEAFF.

The chain carries TRBV6-1 and TRBJ1-2. Germline assignment: CDR1 MNHNS and CDR2 SASEGT. The CDR3 contains 15 residues. CDR3 sequence: CASSEPPAGAHGYTF.

The chain carries TRBV5-6 and TRBJ2-3. CDR3 length: 13 residues. In germline, CDR1 is SGHDT, CDR2 YYEEEE. CDR3 in amino acids: CASSLVGPDTQYF.

The chain couples TRBV12-3 or TRBV12-4 to TRBJ2-3; TCRdb's assignment of TRBD2 cannot be checked, as there is no DNA. There are 19 residues in the CDR3. CDR3 sequence: CASSSSSTSGRASTDTQYF.

The chain employs TRBV4-3 and TRBJ2-1; with no DNA, the TCRdb D assignment of TRBD2 cannot be verified. The CDR3 runs 17 residues. From germline, CDR1 is LGHNA and CDR2 YSLEER. Here the CDR3 reads CASSQDPGTGGYNEQFF.

The rearrangement joins TRBV28 to TRBJ1-1. CDR1 is MDHEN, CDR2 SYDVKM, per germline. CDR3 length: 11 residues. The CDR3 loop is CASGIAREAFF.

The chain uses TRBV28 and TRBJ2-7. The CDR3 is 11 residues long. Germline-derived CDR1 and CDR2 are MDHEN and SYDVKM. CDR3 residues: CASRTRRGQYF.

The rearrangement uses TRBV20-1 and TRBJ2-3; without DNA, the TCRdb call of TRBD2 cannot be checked. This CDR3 contains 13 residues. Germline V lookup: CDR1 DFQATT, CDR2 SNEGSKA (reference sequence). The CDR3 sequence: CSQGLAGRETQYF.

The gene calls are TRBV12-3 or TRBV12-4 and TRBJ2-1; the D call from TCRdb, TRBD2, cannot be confirmed without DNA. The CDR3 is 17 amino acids. CDR3 protein: CASTNLLAGSGSHEQFF.

The chain employs TRBV27 and TRBJ2-3; checking the TCRdb D call of TRBD1 is not possible without DNA. CDR1 is MNHEY, CDR2 SMNVEV, per germline (reference sequence). This CDR3 region has 13 residues. The CDR3 sequence is CASSETVPDTQYF.

Here the CDR3 reads CATPQLHEQYF. The chain has TRBV11-3 and TRBJ2-7; TCRdb reports TRBD1, a call that lacks DNA to check it against. The V gene's germline CDR1 is SGHNT and CDR2 YENEEA. This CDR3 comprises 11 residues.